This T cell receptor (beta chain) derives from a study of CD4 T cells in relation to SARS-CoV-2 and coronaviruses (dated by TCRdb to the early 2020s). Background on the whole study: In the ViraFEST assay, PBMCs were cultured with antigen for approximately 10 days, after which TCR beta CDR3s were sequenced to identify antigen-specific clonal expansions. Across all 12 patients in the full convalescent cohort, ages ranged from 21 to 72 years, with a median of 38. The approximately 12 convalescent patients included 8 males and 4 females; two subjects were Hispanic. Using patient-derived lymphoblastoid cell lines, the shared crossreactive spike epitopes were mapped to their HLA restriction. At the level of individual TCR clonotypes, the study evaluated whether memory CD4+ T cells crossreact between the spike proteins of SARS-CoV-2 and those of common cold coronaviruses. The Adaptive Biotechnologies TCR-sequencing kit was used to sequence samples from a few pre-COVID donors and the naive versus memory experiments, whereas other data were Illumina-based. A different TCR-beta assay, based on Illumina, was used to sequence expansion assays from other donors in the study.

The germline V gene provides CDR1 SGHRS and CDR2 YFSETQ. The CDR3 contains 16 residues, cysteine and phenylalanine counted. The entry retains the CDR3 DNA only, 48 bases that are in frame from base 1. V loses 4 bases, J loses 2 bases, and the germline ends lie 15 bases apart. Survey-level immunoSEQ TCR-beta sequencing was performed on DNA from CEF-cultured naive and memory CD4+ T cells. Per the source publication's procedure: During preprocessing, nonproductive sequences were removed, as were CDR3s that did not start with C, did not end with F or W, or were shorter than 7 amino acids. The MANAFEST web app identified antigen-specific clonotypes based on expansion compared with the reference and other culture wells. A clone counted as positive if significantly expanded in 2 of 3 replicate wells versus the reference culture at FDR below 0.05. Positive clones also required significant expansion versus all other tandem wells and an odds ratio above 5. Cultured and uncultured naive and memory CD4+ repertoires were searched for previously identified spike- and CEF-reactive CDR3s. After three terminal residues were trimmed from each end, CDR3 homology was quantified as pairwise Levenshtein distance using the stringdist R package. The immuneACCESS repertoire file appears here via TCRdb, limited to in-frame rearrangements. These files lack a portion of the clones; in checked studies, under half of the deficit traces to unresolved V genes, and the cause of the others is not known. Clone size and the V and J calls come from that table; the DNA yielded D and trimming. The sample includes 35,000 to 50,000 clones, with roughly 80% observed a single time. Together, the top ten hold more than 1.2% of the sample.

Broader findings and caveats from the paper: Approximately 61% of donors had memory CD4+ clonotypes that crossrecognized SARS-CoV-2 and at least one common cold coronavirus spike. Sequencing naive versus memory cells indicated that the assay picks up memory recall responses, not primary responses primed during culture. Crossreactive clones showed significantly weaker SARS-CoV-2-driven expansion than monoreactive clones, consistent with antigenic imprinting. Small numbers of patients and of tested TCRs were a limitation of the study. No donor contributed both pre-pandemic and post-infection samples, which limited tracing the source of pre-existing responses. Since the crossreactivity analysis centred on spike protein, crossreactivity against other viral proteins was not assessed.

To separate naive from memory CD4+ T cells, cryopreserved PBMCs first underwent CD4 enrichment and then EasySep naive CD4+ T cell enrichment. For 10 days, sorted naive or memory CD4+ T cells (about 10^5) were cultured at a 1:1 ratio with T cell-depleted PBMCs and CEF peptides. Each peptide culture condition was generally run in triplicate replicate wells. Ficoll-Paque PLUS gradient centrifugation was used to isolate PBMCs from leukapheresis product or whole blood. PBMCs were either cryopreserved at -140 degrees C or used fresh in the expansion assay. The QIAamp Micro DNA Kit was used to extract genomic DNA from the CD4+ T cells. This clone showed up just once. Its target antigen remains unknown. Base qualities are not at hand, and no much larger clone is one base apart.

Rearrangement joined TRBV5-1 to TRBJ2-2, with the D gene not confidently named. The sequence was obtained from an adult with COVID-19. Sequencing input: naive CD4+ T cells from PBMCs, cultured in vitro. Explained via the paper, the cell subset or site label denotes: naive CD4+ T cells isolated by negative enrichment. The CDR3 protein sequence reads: CASSQVGPVNTGELFF. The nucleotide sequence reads TGCGCCAGCAGCCAAGTAGGTCCCGTAAACACCGGGGAGCTGTTTTTT.